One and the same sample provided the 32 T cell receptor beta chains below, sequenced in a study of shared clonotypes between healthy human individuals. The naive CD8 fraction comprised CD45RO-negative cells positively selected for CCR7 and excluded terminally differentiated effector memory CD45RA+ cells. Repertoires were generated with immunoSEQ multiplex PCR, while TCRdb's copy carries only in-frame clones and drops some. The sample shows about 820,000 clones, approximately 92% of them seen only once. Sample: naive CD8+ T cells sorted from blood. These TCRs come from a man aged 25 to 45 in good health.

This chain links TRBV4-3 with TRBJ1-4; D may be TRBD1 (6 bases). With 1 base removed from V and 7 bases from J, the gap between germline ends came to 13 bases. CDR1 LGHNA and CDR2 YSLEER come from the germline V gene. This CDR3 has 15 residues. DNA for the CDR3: TGCGCCAGCAGCCAAGTCGGGGGGGGCGGTGAAAAACTGTTTTTT. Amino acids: CASSQVGGGGEKLFF.

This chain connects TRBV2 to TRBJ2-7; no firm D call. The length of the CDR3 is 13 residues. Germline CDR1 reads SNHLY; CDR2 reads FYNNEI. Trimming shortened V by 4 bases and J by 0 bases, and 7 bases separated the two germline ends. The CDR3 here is CASSASVSYEQYF. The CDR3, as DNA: TGTGCCAGCAGTGCCAGTGTCTCCTACGAGCAGTACTTC.

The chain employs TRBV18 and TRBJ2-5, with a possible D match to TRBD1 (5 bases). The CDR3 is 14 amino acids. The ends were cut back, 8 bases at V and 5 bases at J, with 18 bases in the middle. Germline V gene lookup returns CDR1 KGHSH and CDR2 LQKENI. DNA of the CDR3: TGTGCCAGCACAGGCACGATTGGGGATGAGACCCAGTACTTC. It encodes CASTGTIGDETQYF.

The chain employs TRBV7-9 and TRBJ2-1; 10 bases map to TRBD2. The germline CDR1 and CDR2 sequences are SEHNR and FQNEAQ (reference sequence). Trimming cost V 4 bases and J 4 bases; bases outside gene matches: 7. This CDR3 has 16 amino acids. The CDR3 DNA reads TGTGCCAGCAGCTCCGAGTGGACTAGCGGTTACAATGAGCAGTTCTTC. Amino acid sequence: CASSSEWTSGYNEQFF.

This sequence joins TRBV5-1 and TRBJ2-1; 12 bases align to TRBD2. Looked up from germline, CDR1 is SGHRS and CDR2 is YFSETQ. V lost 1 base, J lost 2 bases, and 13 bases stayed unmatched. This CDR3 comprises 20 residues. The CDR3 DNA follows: TGCGCCAGCAGCTTGCCCTCTCACTTCGCTAGCGGGAGGGCCTACAATGAGCAGTTCTTC. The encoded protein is CASSLPSHFASGRAYNEQFF. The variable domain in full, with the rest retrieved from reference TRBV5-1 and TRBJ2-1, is KAGVTQTPRYLIKTRGQQVTLSCSPISGHRSVSWYQQTPGQGLQFLFEYFSETQRNKGNFPGRFSGRQFSNSRSEMNVSTLELGDSALYLCASSLPSHFASGRAYNEQFFGPGTRLTVL.

The CDR3 DNA sequence: TGTGCCAGCAGTCGATCAGGGAGAGGAGAGACCCAGTACTTC. This translates into CASSRSGRGETQYF. This chain joins TRBV27 and TRBJ2-5; the D gene could be TRBD1 or TRBD2 (5 bases each). CDR1 MNHEY and CDR2 SMNVEV come from the germline V gene (reference sequence). V dropped 5 bases and J dropped 4 bases, with 14 bases sitting between them. The CDR3 runs to 14 residues.

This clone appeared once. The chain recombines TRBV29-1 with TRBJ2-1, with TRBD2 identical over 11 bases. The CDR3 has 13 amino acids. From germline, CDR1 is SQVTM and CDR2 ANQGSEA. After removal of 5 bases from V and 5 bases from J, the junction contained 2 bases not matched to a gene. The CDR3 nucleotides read TGCAGCGTTCCTAGCGGGGGGAACAATGAGCAGTTCTTC. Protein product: CSVPSGGNNEQFF.

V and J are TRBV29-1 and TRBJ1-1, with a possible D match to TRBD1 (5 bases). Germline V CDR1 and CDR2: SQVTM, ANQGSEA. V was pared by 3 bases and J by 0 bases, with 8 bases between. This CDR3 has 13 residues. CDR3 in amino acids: CSVEPGLNTEAFF. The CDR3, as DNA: TGCAGCGTTGAGCCAGGGCTGAACACTGAAGCTTTCTTT.

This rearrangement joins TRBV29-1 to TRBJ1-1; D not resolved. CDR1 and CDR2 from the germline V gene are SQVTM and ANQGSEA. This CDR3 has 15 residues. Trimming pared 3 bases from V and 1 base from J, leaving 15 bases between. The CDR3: CSVEFGVAANTEAFF. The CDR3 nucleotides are TGCAGCGTTGAGTTCGGAGTGGCAGCGAACACTGAAGCTTTCTTT.

CDR3 protein: CASSARGASDTQYF. The CDR3 nucleotides read TGTGCCAGCAGCGCGAGGGGGGCATCAGATACGCAGTATTTT. The chain couples TRBV7-9 to TRBJ2-3, with D perhaps matching TRBD1 or TRBD2 (6 bases each). CDR1 is SEHNR and CDR2 is FQNEAQ in the germline V gene (reference sequence). The length of the CDR3 is 14 residues. V dropped 5 bases and J dropped 4 bases, with 13 bases sitting between them.

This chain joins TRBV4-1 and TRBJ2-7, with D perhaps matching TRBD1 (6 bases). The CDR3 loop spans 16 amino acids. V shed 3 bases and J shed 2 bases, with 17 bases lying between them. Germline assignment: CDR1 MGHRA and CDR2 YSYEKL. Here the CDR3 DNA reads TGCGCCAGCAGCCAGCTCCTGACAGGTCGAGCCTACGAGCAGTACTTC. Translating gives CASSQLLTGRAYEQYF.

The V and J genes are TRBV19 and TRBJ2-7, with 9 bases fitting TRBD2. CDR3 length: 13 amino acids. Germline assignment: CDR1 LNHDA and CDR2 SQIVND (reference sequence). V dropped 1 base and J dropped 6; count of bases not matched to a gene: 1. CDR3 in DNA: TGTGCCAGTAGTATAGTGACTAGCGGCGAGCAGTACTTC. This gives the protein CASSIVTSGEQYF.

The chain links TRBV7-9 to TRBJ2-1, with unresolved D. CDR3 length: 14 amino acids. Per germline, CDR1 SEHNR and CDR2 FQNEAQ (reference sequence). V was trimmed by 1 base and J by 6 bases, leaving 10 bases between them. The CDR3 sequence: CASSLVASSNEQFF. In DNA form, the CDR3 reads TGTGCCAGCAGCTTAGTGGCCAGCAGCAATGAGCAGTTCTTC.

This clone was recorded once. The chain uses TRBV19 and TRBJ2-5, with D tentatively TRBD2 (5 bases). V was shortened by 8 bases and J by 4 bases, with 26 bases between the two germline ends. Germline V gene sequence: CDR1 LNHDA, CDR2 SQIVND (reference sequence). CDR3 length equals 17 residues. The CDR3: CASQSRSGTALPETQYF. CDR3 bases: TGTGCCAGTCAGAGTAGATCGGGAACGGCATTGCCAGAGACCCAGTACTTC.

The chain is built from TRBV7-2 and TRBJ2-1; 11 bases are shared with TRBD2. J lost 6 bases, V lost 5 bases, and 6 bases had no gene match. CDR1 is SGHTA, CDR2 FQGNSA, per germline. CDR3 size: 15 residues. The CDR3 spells CASSPLAGDFNEQFF. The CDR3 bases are TGTGCCAGCAGCCCACTAGCGGGGGATTTCAATGAGCAGTTCTTC.

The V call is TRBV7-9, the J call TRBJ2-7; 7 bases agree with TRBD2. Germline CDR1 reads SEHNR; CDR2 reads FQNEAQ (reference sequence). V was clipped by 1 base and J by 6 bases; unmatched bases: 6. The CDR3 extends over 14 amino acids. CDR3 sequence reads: CASSLVGGLSEQYF. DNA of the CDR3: TGTGCCAGCAGCTTAGTCGGGGGGTTAAGCGAGCAGTACTTC.

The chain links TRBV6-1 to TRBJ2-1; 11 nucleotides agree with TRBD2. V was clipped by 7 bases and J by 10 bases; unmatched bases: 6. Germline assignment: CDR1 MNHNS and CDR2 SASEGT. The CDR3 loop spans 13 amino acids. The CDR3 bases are TGTGCCAGCACACTAGCGGGAGTTAGAGAGCAGTTCTTC. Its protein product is CASTLAGVREQFF.

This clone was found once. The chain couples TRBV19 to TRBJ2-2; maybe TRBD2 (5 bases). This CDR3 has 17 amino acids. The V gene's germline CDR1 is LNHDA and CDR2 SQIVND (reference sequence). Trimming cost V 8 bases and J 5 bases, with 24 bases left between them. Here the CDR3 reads CASHGPLAPSATGELFF. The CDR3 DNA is TGTGCCAGTCACGGCCCGCTAGCTCCCTCGGCGACCGGGGAGCTGTTTTTT.

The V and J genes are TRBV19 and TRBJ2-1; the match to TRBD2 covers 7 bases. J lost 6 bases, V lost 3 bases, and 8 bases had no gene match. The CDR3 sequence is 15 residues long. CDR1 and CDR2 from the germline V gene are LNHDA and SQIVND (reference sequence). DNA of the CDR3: TGTGCCAGTAGTATCTTGGCGGGAGAGGGCAATGAGCAGTTCTTC. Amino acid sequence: CASSILAGEGNEQFF.

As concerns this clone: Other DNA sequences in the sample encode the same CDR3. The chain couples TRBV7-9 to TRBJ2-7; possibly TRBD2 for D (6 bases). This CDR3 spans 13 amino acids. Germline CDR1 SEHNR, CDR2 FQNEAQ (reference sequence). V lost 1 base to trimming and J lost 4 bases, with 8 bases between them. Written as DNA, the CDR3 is TGTGCCAGCAGCTTAGTAGGGAGGTACGAGCAGTACTTC. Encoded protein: CASSLVGRYEQYF. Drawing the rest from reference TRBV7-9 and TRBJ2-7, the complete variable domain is DTGVSQNPRHKITKRGQNVTFRCDPISEHNRLYWYRQTLGQGPEFLTYFQNEAQLEKSRLLSDRFSAERPKGSFSTLEIQRTEQGDSAMYLCASSLVGRYEQYFGPGTRLTVT.

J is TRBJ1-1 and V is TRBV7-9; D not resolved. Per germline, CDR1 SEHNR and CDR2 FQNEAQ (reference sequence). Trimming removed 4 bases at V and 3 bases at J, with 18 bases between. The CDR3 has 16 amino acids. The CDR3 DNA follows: TGTGCCAGCAGCTCGCCCTCGTCGGGGAAGGACACTGAAGCTTTCTTT. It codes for CASSSPSSGKDTEAFF. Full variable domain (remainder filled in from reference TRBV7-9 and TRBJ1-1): DTGVSQNPRHKITKRGQNVTFRCDPISEHNRLYWYRQTLGQGPEFLTYFQNEAQLEKSRLLSDRFSAERPKGSFSTLEIQRTEQGDSAMYLCASSSPSSGKDTEAFFGQGTRLTVV.

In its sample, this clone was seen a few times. This CDR3 is CASSTWTGTEAFF. CDR3 nucleotides: TGTGCCAGCAGTACCTGGACAGGCACTGAAGCTTTCTTT. The V and J genes are TRBV28 and TRBJ1-1; 7 bases are a match to TRBD1. The J segment lost 4 bases and the V segment lost 5 bases, leaving 4 bases of the junction unmatched. Germline V CDR1 and CDR2: MDHEN, SYDVKM. The CDR3 contains 13 residues.

The CDR3 nucleotides are TGTGCCAGCAGCGACCAAGGGGATCCGACGCATGGCTACACCTTC. Its translation is CASSDQGDPTHGYTF. The chain recombines TRBV7-9 with TRBJ1-2, with D possibly being TRBD1 (5 bases). The ends were cut back, 5 bases at V and 6 bases at J, with 19 bases in the middle. This CDR3 is built from 15 residues. CDR1 is SEHNR and CDR2 is FQNEAQ in the germline V gene (reference sequence).

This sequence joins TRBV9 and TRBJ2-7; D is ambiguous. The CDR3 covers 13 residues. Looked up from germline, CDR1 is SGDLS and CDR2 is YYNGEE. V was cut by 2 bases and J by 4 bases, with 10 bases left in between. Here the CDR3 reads CASSVDDGYEQYF. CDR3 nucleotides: TGTGCCAGCAGCGTCGACGACGGTTACGAGCAGTACTTC. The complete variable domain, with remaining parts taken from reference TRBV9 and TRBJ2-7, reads DSGVTQTPKHLITATGQRVTLRCSPRSGDLSVYWYQQSLDQGLQFLIQYYNGEERAKGNILERFSAQQFPDLHSELNLSSLELGDSALYFCASSVDDGYEQYFGPGTRLTVT.

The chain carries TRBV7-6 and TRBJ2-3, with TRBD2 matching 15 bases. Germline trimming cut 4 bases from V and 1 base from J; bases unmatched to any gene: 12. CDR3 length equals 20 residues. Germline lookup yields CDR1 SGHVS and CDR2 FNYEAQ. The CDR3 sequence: CASSSRTSGRASDGTDTQYF. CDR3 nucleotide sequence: TGTGCCAGCAGCTCCCGGACTAGCGGGAGGGCAAGTGATGGCACAGATACGCAGTATTTT.

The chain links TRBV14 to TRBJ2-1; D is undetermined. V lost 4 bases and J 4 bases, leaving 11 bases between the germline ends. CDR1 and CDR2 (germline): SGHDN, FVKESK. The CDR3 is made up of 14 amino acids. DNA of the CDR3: TGTGCCAGCAGCCCCAGAGACGCTTACAATGAGCAGTTCTTC. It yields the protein CASSPRDAYNEQFF.

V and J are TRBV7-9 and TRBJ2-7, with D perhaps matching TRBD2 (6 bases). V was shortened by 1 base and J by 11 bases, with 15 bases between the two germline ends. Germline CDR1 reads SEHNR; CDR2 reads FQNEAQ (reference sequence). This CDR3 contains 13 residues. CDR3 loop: CASSLEAGGSKYF. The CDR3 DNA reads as TGTGCCAGCAGCTTAGAAGCCGGGGGTTCGAAGTACTTC.

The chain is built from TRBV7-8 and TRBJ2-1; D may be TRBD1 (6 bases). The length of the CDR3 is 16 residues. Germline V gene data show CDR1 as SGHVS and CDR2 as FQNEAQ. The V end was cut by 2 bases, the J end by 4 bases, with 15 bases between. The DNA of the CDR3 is TGTGCCAGCAGCTTACCTGAGGGGACAAAGTACAATGAGCAGTTCTTC. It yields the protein CASSLPEGTKYNEQFF.

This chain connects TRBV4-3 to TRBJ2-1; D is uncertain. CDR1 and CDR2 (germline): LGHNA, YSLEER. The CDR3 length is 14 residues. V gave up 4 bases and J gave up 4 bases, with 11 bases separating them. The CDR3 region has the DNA TGCGCCAGCAGCCCGTGGTTGGCGTACAATGAGCAGTTCTTC. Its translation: CASSPWLAYNEQFF.

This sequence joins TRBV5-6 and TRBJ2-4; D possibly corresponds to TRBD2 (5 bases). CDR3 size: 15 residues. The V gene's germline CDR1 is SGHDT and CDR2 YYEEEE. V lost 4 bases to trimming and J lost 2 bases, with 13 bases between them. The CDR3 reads CASSPGSDSKNIQYF. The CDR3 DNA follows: TGTGCCAGCAGCCCCGGCTCGGACTCCAAAAACATTCAGTACTTC.

Written as DNA, the CDR3 is TGTGCCAGCAGTTTAAACTATGAGCAGTTCTTC. Protein product: CASSLNYEQFF. V usage is TRBV28 and J usage is TRBJ2-1; no reliable D call. CDR1 and CDR2 from the germline V gene are MDHEN and SYDVKM. V shed 2 bases and J shed 8 bases, with 4 bases lying between them. The CDR3 is 11 amino acids.

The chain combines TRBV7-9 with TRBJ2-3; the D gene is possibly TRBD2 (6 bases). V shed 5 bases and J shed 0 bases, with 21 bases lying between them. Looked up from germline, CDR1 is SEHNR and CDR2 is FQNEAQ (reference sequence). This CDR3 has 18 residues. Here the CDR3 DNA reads TGTGCCAGCAGCCAATTAGCGGCCACCAAGGGGAGCACAGATACGCAGTATTTT. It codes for CASSQLAATKGSTDTQYF.